Sequencing of this TCR beta chain was carried out in a study of T cell repertoires in cytomegalovirus infection (dated by TCRdb to the late 2010s). Broadly, across the study: Donor HLA type was relevant to the analysis, as public TCR beta signatures indicated carriage of CMV infection together with the matching HLA type. The study at large found these results: In both this cohort and an independent cohort of 352 donors, the cumulative frequency of public TCR beta family members distinguished carriers of CMV infection plus the relevant HLA type. The ex vivo response was dominated by HLA-C-restricted CMV-specific TCR beta clonotypes, which also provided the single most frequent clonotype in two of eight donors.

This clonotype was observed at least ten times. Its recognized antigen is unknown. No base quality values were provided; no much bigger clone lies one nucleotide off. Its CDR3 holds 17 amino acids, cysteine through phenylalanine. The DNA shown is the 51-base CDR3, in frame from base 1. V is cut back by 6 bases and J by 2 bases, with 14 bases in the junction unmatched. TCRdb lists the instrument as Illumina HiSeq 1500. TCRdb handled the public reads itself, with Q25 trimming in fastp and clone calling in MiXCR, and kept productive beta chains. Entries are consolidated by CDR3 protein sequence, retaining the most common genes and DNA. This sample lists hundreds of thousands of distinct CDR3 sequences; approximately 25% were detected once. The top ten hold roughly 8% of the sample.

The receptor's source is a human donor in good health (CMV status not recorded). Some clones in this sample may be carry-over from other donors' samples. The rearrangement combines TRBV12-3 or TRBV12-4 with TRBJ2-5; 8 bases in between match TRBD1. Sequenced sample: CD8+ T cells from PBMCs. In nucleotide form, the sequence is TGTGCCAGCAGAACCTCCTCGGACAGGGCCGAACAAGAGACCCAGTACTTC. This gives the protein CASRTSSDRAEQETQYF.